This TCR beta chain was sequenced in a study of cytomegalovirus exposure and HLA in healthy donors. Study overall: The Caucasian-associated ancestry cluster held 65% to 85% of 398 genotyped donors.

The PCR ran on 60 Vbeta and 13 Jbeta primers. The assay was immunoSEQ multiplex PCR, and TCRdb's table has in-frame clones only and misses some. Of more than 95,000 clones in the sample, 81% were seen once. This CDR3 region has 13 residues. Unmatched junction bases numbered 6, after V lost 5 bases and J lost 2 bases. The germline V gene has CDR1 SQVTM and CDR2 ANQGSEA. This receptor was obtained from a woman aged 25 to 39 in good health and CMV-seronegative. This rearrangement joins TRBV29-1 to TRBJ2-7; TRBD1 agrees at 7 bases. The material sequenced was PBMCs. CDR3 sequence reads: CSVSGTATYEQYF. CDR3 nucleotide sequence: TGCAGCGTTTCCGGGACAGCGACCTACGAGCAGTACTTC.